The clone carrying this T cell receptor beta chain was observed at least ten times. What it binds is unknown. The data were taken from a study of Graves' ophthalmopathy and Graves' hyperthyroidism. Study at large: Hyperthyroidism is called stable when no ophthalmopathy develops within 18 months of follow-up. Study-level findings and limits: In blood, most expanded thyroid clonotypes above 0.001 frequency were also detected.

The diagnostic workup employed clinical symptoms, serum thyroxine, TRAb, thyroid ultrasound and orbital computed tomography. RNA transcripts served as template for amplifying TCR beta CDR3 sequences. The workflow started with a first-round RT-PCR run with HTBI primers and then moved on to a second-round multiplex PCR. TCRdb re-analysed the multiplex PCR reads in MiXCR, keeping a single row per CDR3 protein. The top ten clones hold over 8.5% of a sample with over a million distinct CDR3 sequences, about two fifths of them seen once. Trimming left V 3 bases short and J 2 bases short, with 7 bases between. CDR3 length equals 13 residues. The germline V gene has CDR1 LNHDA and CDR2 SQIVND (reference sequence).

V usage is TRBV19 and J usage is TRBJ1-1; the D is unclear. The sample taken for sequencing was peripheral blood or thyroid tissue (not recorded which). The clonotype comes from an adult man with Graves' hyperthyroidism. CDR3 bases: TGTGCCAGTAGTATGTCCCAAAACACTGAAGCTTTCTTT. Translating it yields CASSMSQNTEAFF. Full variable domain (missing parts from reference TRBV19 and TRBJ1-1): DGGITQSPKYLFRKEGQNVTLSCEQNLNHDAMYWYRQDPGQGLRLIYYSQIVNDFQKGDIAEGYSVSREKKESFPLTVTSAQKNPTAFYLCASSMSQNTEAFFGQGTRLTVV.